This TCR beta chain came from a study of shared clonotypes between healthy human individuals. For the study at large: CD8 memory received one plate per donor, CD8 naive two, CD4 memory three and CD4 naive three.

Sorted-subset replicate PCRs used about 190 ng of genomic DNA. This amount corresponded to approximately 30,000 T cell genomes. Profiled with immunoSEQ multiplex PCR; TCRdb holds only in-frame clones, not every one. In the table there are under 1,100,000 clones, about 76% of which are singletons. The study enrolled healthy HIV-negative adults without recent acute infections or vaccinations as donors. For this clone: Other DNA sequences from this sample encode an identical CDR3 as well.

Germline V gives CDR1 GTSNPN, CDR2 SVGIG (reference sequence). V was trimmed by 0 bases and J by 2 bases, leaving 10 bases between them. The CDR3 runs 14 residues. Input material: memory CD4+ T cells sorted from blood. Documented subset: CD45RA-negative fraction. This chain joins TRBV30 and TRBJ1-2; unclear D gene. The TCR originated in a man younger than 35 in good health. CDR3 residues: CAWSVQGPNYGYTF. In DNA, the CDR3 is TGTGCCTGGAGTGTACAAGGGCCGAACTATGGCTACACCTTC.